This entry is about one TCR beta chain. The antigen remains unidentified. The PCR made use of 60 Vbeta and 13 Jbeta primers. The table came from immunoSEQ multiplex PCR; TCRdb's copy has only in-frame clones and leaves some out. The sample shows 90,000 to 110,000 clones, approximately 70% of them seen only once. The record originates from a study of cytomegalovirus exposure and HLA in healthy donors. Study observations and caveats: Fewer N-insertions (relative to the roughly 660-donor mean) were reportedly seen in an Asian-associated ancestry cluster in a later analysis. In vitro experiments confirmed that three CMV-associated chains were specific for CMV antigens. Generally TCR sequences proved uncommon, though certain public TCRs appeared in numerous donors. The analysis excluded some indistinguishable V segments, including TRBV6-2 and TRBV6-3.

V dropped 0 bases and J dropped 4 bases, with 15 bases sitting between them. Germline CDR1 is ENHRY and CDR2 is SYGVKD. The CDR3 has 16 residues. This clonotype was sampled from a woman in her 70s in good health and CMV-seropositive. The sample consisted of PBMCs. The chain recombines TRBV10-3 with TRBJ1-1; no firm D call. CDR3: CAISESGGGVVTEAFF. The CDR3 nucleotides are TGTGCCATCAGTGAGTCTGGAGGCGGGGTGGTCACTGAAGCTTTCTTT.